The sequence of this T cell receptor (beta chain) was determined in a study of cytomegalovirus exposure and HLA in healthy donors. CDR3 size: 14 residues. Trimming pared 5 bases from V and 1 base from J, leaving 11 bases between. Germline V gives CDR1 SNHLY, CDR2 FYNNEI. Researchers ran the PCR with 60 Vbeta and 13 Jbeta primers. Sequenced by immunoSEQ multiplex PCR; TCRdb stores in-frame clones only, minus some. This table holds 150,000 to 200,000 clones, more than 85% found once. Overall study results and limits: A few V segments could not be told apart, such as TRBV6-2 and TRBV6-3, and were left out.

This clone has only one observation. The antigen remains unidentified. The receptor's source is a girl under three years old in good health and CMV-seronegative. Sequencing was done on a sample of PBMCs. This rearrangement joins TRBV2 to TRBJ1-1; D ambiguous. This CDR3 reads CASSLFGQNTEAFF. In DNA, the CDR3 is TGTGCCAGCAGTCTCTTTGGCCAGAACACTGAAGCTTTCTTT. Based on the CDR3 plus reference TRBV2 and TRBJ1-1, the full variable domain is EPEVTQTPSHQVTQMGQEVILRCVPISNHLYFYWYRQILGQKVEFLVSFYNNEISEKSEIFDDQFSVERPDGSNFTLKIRSTKLEDSAMYFCASSLFGQNTEAFFGQGTRLTVV.